This passage covers 13 T cell receptor beta chains from one sample sequenced in a study of T cells in Graves' hyperthyroidism and ophthalmopathy. What was amplified from RNA transcripts were TCR beta CDR3 regions. A first-round RT-PCR of the TCR CDR3 used the HTBI primer set. TCRdb re-analysed the multiplex PCR reads in MiXCR, keeping a single row per CDR3 protein. The sample has a few hundred thousand distinct CDR3 sequences, 15% to 20% seen once; the top ten hold about 16%. Sequenced input: blood. The receptor set was obtained from a woman in her late teens or twenties with Graves' ophthalmopathy.

The V gene is TRBV5-5, the J gene TRBJ2-7; D may be TRBD1 (6 bases). CDR3 size: 14 residues. CDR1 is SGHKS and CDR2 is YYEKEE in the germline V gene (reference sequence). V lost 3 bases to trimming and J lost 5 bases, with 15 bases between them. The CDR3 nucleotides read TGTGCCAGCAGCTCAAACAGGGCATCCCACGAGCAGTACTTC. Translated: CASSSNRASHEQYF.

This clonotype was detected many times. The V call is TRBV28, the J call TRBJ2-2; D gene ambiguous. The CDR3 contains 15 residues. In germline, CDR1 is MDHEN, CDR2 SYDVKM. V gave up 3 bases and J gave up 0 bases, with 8 bases separating them. Written as DNA, the CDR3 is TGTGCCAGCAGTTTTCCCCTACCGAACACCGGGGAGCTGTTTTTT. The encoded protein is CASSFPLPNTGELFF.

The J gene is TRBJ1-4, the V gene TRBV28, with D unclear. Germline lookup yields CDR1 MDHEN and CDR2 SYDVKM. The CDR3 is made up of 14 amino acids. The V and J ends lost 7 bases and 0 bases respectively, with 9 bases between them. CDR3 loop: CASTRHATNEKLFF. The CDR3 coding sequence is TGTGCCAGCACCAGGCATGCAACTAATGAAAAACTGTTTTTT.

The sample holds many counts of this clonotype. The genes are TRBV2 and TRBJ1-3; D remains unclear. This CDR3 comprises 14 residues. Germline lookup yields CDR1 SNHLY and CDR2 FYNNEI. V was pared by 6 bases and J by 0 bases, with 9 bases between. The CDR3 loop is CASRKLSSGNTIYF. DNA of the CDR3: TGTGCCAGCAGAAAGCTGAGCTCTGGAAACACCATATATTTT.

J is TRBJ1-1 and V is TRBV5-1; TRBD1 agrees at 10 bases. The CDR3 consists of 12 residues. With 4 bases clipped from V and 8 bases from J, the junction kept 2 bases outside the gene matches. Germline V gives CDR1 SGHRS, CDR2 YFSETQ. The CDR3 DNA sequence: TGCGCCAGCAGCACGACAGGGGGCGAAGCTTTCTTT. Protein product: CASSTTGGEAFF. Supplemented by reference TRBV5-1 and TRBJ1-1, the full variable domain reads KAGVTQTPRYLIKTRGQQVTLSCSPISGHRSVSWYQQTPGQGLQFLFEYFSETQRNKGNFPGRFSGRQFSNSRSEMNVSTLELGDSALYLCASSTTGGEAFFGQGTRLTVV.

This clonotype was seen at least ten times. This rearrangement joins TRBV12-3 or TRBV12-4 to TRBJ1-5, with D unclear. The CDR3 loop spans 13 amino acids. Trimming stripped 6 bases from V and 4 bases from J, with 10 bases between. Here the CDR3 DNA reads TGTGCCAGCAGCCTTGTATCTAATCAGCCCCAGCATTTT. The encoded protein is CASSLVSNQPQHF.

This clonotype has only a few counts. The V and J genes are TRBV7-6 and TRBJ1-5; D remains unclear. The CDR3 covers 14 residues. Trimming pared 2 bases from V and 1 base from J, leaving 6 bases between. From germline, CDR1 is SGHVS and CDR2 FNYEAQ. The CDR3 nucleotides read TGTGCCAGCAGCTTAAACCCCAGCAATCAGCCCCAGCATTTT. Translating gives CASSLNPSNQPQHF.

This clonotype was observed many times. The chain combines TRBV5-6 with TRBJ2-3; D is perhaps TRBD1 (6 bases). This CDR3 is built from 17 residues. The V end lost 0 bases, the J end lost 2 bases, and 16 bases lay between the germline ends. CDR1 is SGHDT and CDR2 is YYEEEE in the germline V gene. This CDR3 reads CASSLGGHPVPTDTQYF. DNA of the CDR3: TGTGCCAGCAGCTTGGGGGGGCATCCCGTCCCCACAGATACGCAGTATTTT.

This chain uses TRBV30 with TRBJ2-7; 13 bases line up with TRBD2. This CDR3 has 15 amino acids. V trimming: 1 base; J trimming: 4 bases; junction bases outside the gene matches: 4. CDR1 GTSNPN and CDR2 SVGIG come from the germline V gene (reference sequence). CDR3 residues: CAWSGGLAGRYEQYF. In DNA form, the CDR3 reads TGTGCCTGGAGTGGGGGACTAGCGGGGCGTTACGAGCAGTACTTC. Supplemented by reference TRBV30 and TRBJ2-7, the full variable domain reads SQTIHQWPATLVQPVGSPLSLECTVEGTSNPNLYWYRQAAGRGLQLLFYSVGIGQISSEVPQNLSASRPQDRQFILSSKKLLLSDSGFYLCAWSGGLAGRYEQYFGPGTRLTVT.

This clonotype was seen only a few times. The CDR3 here is CASSLAFQVYGYTF. Written as DNA, the CDR3 is TGTGCCAGCAGCCTAGCGTTTCAGGTCTATGGCTACACCTTC. The V and J genes are TRBV11-2 and TRBJ1-2; D unresolved. Trimming stripped 5 bases from V and 4 bases from J, with 14 bases between. There are 14 residues in the CDR3. From germline, CDR1 is SGHAT and CDR2 FQNNGV.

V usage is TRBV27 and J usage is TRBJ2-7; perhaps D is TRBD1 or TRBD2 (5 bases each). Germline lookup yields CDR1 MNHEY and CDR2 SMNVEV (reference sequence). The CDR3 extends over 14 amino acids. V lost 3 bases and J 2 bases, leaving 11 bases between the germline ends. CDR3 in DNA: TGTGCCAGCAGTTTTCTGGGGGAAACCTACGAGCAGTACTTC. The encoded protein is CASSFLGETYEQYF.

The table lists this clonotype with many counts. The chain has TRBV6-2 or TRBV6-3 and TRBJ2-7, with 9 bases that match TRBD2. Germline V gives CDR1 MNHEY, CDR2 SVGEGT. V was clipped by 5 bases and J by 0 bases; unmatched bases: 14. This CDR3 is built from 18 residues. CDR3 loop: CASSPPPSTSGLSYEQYF. The DNA for the CDR3 is TGTGCCAGCAGTCCCCCTCCCTCCACTAGCGGGCTCTCCTACGAGCAGTACTTC.

The chain joins TRBV4-1 to TRBJ1-4; TRBD1 agrees at 7 bases. Trimming cost V 2 bases and J 4 bases; bases outside gene matches: 4. CDR3 length: 15 amino acids. CDR1 MGHRA and CDR2 YSYEKL come from the germline V gene. As DNA, the CDR3 is TGCGCCAGCAGCCAACTGGGACAGAGTAATGAAAAACTGTTTTTT. Protein product: CASSQLGQSNEKLFF.